This T cell receptor (beta chain) is drawn from a study of blood T cells in healthy people across ages. It was with a sample-barcoded 5' primer and a J-beta primer mix that a second PCR of roughly 6 to 11 cycles was run. TCRdb re-called the 5' RACE reads through MiXCR, storing one row per CDR3 protein. The sample includes fewer than 800,000 distinct CDR3 sequences, 20% to 25% of them seen just once. This clonotype occurred a few times. The V gene's germline CDR1 is LGHNT and CDR2 FRNRAP. This CDR3 is 16 amino acids long. The data were also submitted as part of a second study, on T cells of mothers and their children.

Sequenced material: blood. This TCR derives from a boy under 18 in good health. This sequence joins TRBV12-5 and TRBJ2-5; D might be TRBD2 (6 bases). The J call is doubtful: the DNA matches TRBJ2-7 better. CDR3 loop: CASGLVPHGGNYEQYF. CDR3 in DNA: TGTGCTAGTGGTTTGGTACCCCATGGGGGGAACTACGAGCAGTACTTC.